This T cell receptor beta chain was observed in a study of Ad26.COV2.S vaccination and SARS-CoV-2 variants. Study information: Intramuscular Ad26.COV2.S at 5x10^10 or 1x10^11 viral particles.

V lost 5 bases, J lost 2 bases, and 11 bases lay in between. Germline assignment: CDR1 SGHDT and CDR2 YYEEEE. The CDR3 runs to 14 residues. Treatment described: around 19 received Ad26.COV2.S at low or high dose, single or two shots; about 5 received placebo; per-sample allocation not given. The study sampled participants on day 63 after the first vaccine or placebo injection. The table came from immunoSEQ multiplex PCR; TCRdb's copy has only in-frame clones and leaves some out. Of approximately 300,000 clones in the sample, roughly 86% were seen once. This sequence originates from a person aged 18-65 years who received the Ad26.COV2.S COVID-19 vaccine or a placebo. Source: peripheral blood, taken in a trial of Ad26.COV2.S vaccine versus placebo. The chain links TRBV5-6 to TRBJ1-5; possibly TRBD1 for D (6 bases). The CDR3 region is CASSYRGGNQPQHF. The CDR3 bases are TGTGCCAGCAGTTATAGGGGGGGCAATCAGCCCCAGCATTTT.